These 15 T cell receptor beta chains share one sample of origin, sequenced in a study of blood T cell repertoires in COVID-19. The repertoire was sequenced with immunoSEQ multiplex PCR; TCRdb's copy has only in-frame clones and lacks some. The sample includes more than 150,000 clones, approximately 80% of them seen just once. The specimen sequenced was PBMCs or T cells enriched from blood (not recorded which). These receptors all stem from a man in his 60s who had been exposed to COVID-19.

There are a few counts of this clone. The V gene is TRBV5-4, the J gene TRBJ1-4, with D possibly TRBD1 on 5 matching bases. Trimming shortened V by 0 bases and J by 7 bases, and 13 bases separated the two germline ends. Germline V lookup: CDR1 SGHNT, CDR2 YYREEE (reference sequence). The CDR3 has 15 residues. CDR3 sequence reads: CASSLGRGLGEKLFF. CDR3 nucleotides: TGTGCCAGCAGCTTGGGGCGGGGCCTGGGTGAAAAACTGTTTTTT.

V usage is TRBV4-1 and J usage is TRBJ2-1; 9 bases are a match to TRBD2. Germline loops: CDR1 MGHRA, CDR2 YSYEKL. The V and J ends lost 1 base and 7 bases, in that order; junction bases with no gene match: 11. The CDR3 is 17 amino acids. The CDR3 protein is CASSQVWLAGDKNEQFF. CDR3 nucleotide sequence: TGCGCCAGCAGCCAAGTTTGGTTAGCGGGAGATAAGAATGAGCAGTTCTTC.

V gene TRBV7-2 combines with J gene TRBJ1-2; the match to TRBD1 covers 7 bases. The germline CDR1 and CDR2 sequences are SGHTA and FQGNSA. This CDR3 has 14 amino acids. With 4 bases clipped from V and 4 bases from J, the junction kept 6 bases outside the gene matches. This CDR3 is CASSWGQRFYGYTF. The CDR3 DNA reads TGTGCCAGCAGCTGGGGACAGCGGTTCTATGGCTACACCTTC.

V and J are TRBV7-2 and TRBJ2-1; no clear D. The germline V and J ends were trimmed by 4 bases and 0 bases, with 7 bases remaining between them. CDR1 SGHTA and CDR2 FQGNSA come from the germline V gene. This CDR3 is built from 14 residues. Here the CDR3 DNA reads TGTGCCAGCAGCTCGCGGAGCTCCTACAATGAGCAGTTCTTC. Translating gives CASSSRSSYNEQFF.

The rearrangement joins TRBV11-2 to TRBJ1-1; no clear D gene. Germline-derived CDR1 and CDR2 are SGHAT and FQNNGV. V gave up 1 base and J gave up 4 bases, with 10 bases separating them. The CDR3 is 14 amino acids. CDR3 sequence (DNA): TGTGCCAGCAGCTTAGCTGCGGCTTCCACTGAAGCTTTCTTT. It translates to CASSLAAASTEAFF.

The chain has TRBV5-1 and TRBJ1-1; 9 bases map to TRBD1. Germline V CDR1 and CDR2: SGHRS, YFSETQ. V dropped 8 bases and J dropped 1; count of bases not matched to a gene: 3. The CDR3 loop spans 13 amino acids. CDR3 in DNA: TGCGCCAGTCGGGACAGGGCGAACACTGAAGCTTTCTTT. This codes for CASRDRANTEAFF.

In nucleotides, the CDR3 is TGCAGCGTTGAATACGGACAGCTTAGCACAGATACGCAGTATTTT. It specifies CSVEYGQLSTDTQYF. The chain links TRBV29-1 to TRBJ2-3; possibly TRBD1 for D (6 bases). Between the trimmed V and J ends, which lost 2 bases and 0 bases, there was a span of 12 bases. CDR3 length equals 15 residues. Germline V gene sequence: CDR1 SQVTM, CDR2 ANQGSEA.

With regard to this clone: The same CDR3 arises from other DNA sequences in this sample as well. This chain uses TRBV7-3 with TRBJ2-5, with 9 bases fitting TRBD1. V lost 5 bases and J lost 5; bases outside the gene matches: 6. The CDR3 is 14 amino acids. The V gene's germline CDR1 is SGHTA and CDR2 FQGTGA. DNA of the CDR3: TGTGCCAGCAGCCCCACAGGGGGCGGGGAGACCCAGTACTTC. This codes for CASSPTGGGETQYF. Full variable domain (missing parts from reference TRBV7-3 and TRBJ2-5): GAGVSQTPSNKVTEKGKYVELRCDPISGHTALYWYRQSLGQGPEFLIYFQGTGAADDSGLPNDRFFAVRPEGSVSTLKIQRTERGDSAVYLCASSPTGGGETQYFGPGTRLLVL.

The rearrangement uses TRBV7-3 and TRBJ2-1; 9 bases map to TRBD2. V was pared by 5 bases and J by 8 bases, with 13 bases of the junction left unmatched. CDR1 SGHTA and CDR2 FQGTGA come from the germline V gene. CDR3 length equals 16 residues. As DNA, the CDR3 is TGTGCCAGCAGCGCACCGGTAGCGGGAGATATCGATGAGCAGTTCTTC. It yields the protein CASSAPVAGDIDEQFF.

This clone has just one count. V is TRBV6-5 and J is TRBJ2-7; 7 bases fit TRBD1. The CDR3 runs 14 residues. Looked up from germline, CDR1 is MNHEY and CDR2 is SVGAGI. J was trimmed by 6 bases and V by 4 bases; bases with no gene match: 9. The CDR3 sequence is CASSLLETGSEQYF. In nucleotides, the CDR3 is TGTGCCAGCAGTTTACTAGAGACAGGGAGCGAGCAGTACTTC.

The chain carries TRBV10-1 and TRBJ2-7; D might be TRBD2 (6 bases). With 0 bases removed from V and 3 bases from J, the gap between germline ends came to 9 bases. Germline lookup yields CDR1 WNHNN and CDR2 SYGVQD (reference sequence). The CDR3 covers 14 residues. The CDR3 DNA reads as TGCGCCAGCAGTGAGTCGGGGGGTATCTACGAGCAGTACTTC. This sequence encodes CASSESGGIYEQYF.

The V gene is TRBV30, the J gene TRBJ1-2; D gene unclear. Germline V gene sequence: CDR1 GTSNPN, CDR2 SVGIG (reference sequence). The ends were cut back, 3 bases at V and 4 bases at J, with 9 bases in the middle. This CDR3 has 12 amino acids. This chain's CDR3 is CAWSGRGYGYTF. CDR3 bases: TGTGCCTGGAGCGGTCGGGGCTATGGCTACACCTTC.

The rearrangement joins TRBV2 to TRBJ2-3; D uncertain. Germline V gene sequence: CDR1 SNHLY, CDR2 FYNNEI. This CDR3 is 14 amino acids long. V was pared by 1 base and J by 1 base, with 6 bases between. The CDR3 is CASSEDSGTDTQYF. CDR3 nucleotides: TGTGCCAGCAGTGAAGACTCCGGCACAGATACGCAGTATTTT.

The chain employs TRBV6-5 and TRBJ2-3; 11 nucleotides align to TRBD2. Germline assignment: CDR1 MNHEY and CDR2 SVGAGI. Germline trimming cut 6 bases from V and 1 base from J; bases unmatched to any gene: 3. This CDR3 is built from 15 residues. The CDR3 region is CASRTGLAGTDTQYF. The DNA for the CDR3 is TGTGCCAGCAGGACGGGACTAGCGGGCACAGATACGCAGTATTTT.

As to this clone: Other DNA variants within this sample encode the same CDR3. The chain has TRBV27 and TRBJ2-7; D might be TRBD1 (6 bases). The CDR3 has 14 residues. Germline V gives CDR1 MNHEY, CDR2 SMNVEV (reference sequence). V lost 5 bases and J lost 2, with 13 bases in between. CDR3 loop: CASSPGQGPYEQYF. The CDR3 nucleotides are TGTGCCAGCAGTCCGGGACAAGGGCCCTACGAGCAGTACTTC.